The clone carrying this TCR beta chain was picked up many times. The target antigen is unknown. RNA transcripts yielded amplified TCR beta CDR3 regions. The HTBI primer set served for first-round RT-PCR of the TCR CDR3. In TCRdb, the multiplex PCR reads were re-called with MiXCR into one record per CDR3 protein. The sample consists of about 400,000 distinct CDR3 sequences, about a sixth of them appearing once. This sample is drawn from a study of T cells in Graves' hyperthyroidism and ophthalmopathy. Study results and caveats: Blood also showed most of the thyroid clonotypes that were expanded above 0.001.

V trimming: 6 bases; J trimming: 2 bases; junction bases outside the gene matches: 15. From germline, CDR1 is SQVTM and CDR2 ANQGSEA. CDR3 size: 16 residues. Graves' hyperthyroidism was deemed stable absent ophthalmopathy progression within 18 months. PBMCs were sourced from less than 13 ml fresh peripheral blood. Sequenced sample: blood. This sequence originates from a woman younger than 35 with Graves' hyperthyroidism. The chain couples TRBV29-1 to TRBJ2-7; 8 positions agree with TRBD1. CDR3 amino acids: CSVLTGVNRGAYEQYF. CDR3 in DNA: TGCAGCGTGCTGACAGGGGTCAATCGGGGAGCCTACGAGCAGTACTTC.